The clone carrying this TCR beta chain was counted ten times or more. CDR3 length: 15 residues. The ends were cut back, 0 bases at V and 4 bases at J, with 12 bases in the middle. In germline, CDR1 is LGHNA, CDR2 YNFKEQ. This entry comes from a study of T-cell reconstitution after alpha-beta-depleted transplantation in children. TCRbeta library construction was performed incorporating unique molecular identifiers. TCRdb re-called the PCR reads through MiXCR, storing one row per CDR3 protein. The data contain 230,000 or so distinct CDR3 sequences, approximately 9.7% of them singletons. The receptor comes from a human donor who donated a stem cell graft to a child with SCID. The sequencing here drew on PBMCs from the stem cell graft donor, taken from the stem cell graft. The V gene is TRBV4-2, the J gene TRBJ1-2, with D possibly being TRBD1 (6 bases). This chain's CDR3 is CASSQEPEGGYGYTF. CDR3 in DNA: TGTGCCAGCAGCCAAGAACCCGAGGGGGGCTATGGCTACACCTTC.